This paragraph reports one T cell receptor beta chain. The data were obtained in a study of cytomegalovirus exposure and HLA in healthy donors. Use of 60 Vbeta and 13 Jbeta primers characterized the PCR. Profiled with immunoSEQ multiplex PCR; TCRdb holds only in-frame clones, not every one. The table has some 85,000 clones, roughly 80% seen once. The V gene lost 2 bases and the J gene lost 5 bases, with 9 bases spanning the gap. There are 13 residues in the CDR3. Germline CDR1 and CDR2: MGHRA and YSYEKL. The V call is TRBV4-1, the J call TRBJ1-2; D is possibly TRBD1 (6 bases). This clonotype was sampled from a man younger than 35 in good health and CMV-seronegative. The sequenced sample consisted of PBMCs. In DNA form, the CDR3 reads TGCGCCAGCAGCCAATACCAGGGGTATGGCTACACCTTC. Translating gives CASSQYQGYGYTF.